The 8 T cell receptor beta chains reported below all come from one sample, sequenced in a study of metastatic and nonmetastatic thyroid tumors. Thyroid surgery was preceded by no treatment in any patient. MiXCR re-clonotyped the PCR reads for TCRdb. The sample holds about 35,000 clones, 25% to 30% seen once. The sequenced material came from blood. The receptors shown here come from a female donor with papillary thyroid cancer or a benign thyroid nodule (not recorded which). Some clones in this sample may be carry-over from other donors' samples.

By share, this clone ranks as medium-sized. The chain couples TRBV4-1 to TRBJ2-2, with unresolved D. Trimming left V 0 bases short and J 0 bases short, with 5 bases between. The CDR3 extends over 15 amino acids. Germline assignment: CDR1 MGHRA and CDR2 YSYEKL. In DNA, the CDR3 is TGCGCCAGCAGCCAAGATTCTCCGAACACCGGGGAGCTGTTTTTT. Residues: CASSQDSPNTGELFF.

This clone was found many times. V and J are TRBV30 and TRBJ2-5; weak D call: TRBD2 (6 bases). CDR1 is GTSNPN, CDR2 SVGIG, per germline (reference sequence). V was cut by 0 bases and J by 5 bases, with 16 bases left in between. The CDR3 totals 15 residues. CDR3 residues: CAWSVGGGMVETQYF. Here the CDR3 DNA reads TGTGCCTGGAGTGTAGGAGGAGGGATGGTGGAGACCCAGTACTTC. Full variable domain (missing parts from reference TRBV30 and TRBJ2-5): SQTIHQWPATLVQPVGSPLSLECTVEGTSNPNLYWYRQAAGRGLQLLFYSVGIGQISSEVPQNLSASRPQDRQFILSSKKLLLSDSGFYLCAWSVGGGMVETQYFGPGTRLLVL.

This sequence joins TRBV2 and TRBJ1-1, with D uncertain. V was trimmed by 8 bases and J by 1 base, leaving 14 bases between them. The length of the CDR3 is 14 residues. The germline V gene has CDR1 SNHLY and CDR2 FYNNEI. The CDR3 sequence: CASGRGRQNTEAFF. The CDR3 DNA is TGTGCCAGCGGACGGGGAAGACAGAACACTGAAGCTTTCTTT.

This clone has at least ten counts. V is TRBV11-1 and J is TRBJ1-2; 10 bases align to TRBD1. Germline CDR1 and CDR2: SGHAT and FQDESV (reference sequence). CDR3 length: 17 amino acids. V dropped 1 base and J dropped 5; count of bases not matched to a gene: 10. The CDR3 DNA is TGTGCCAGCAGCTTAGGGAGACAGGGGGCGCGGAAATATGGCTACACCTTC. Its translation is CASSLGRQGARKYGYTF.

This clone appeared many times. The rearrangement links TRBV6-4 to TRBJ2-3, with TRBD2 identical over 7 bases. The V and J ends lost 3 bases and 2 bases, in that order; junction bases with no gene match: 5. Germline V CDR1 and CDR2: MRHNA, SNTAGT. This CDR3 comprises 15 residues. CDR3 region: CASSEGAGVTDTQYF. CDR3 nucleotide sequence: TGTGCCAGCAGTGAGGGTGCGGGAGTCACAGATACGCAGTATTTT.

This clone is medium-sized (0.01 to 0.1%) in the sample. The chain carries TRBV27 and TRBJ2-7; D possibly matches TRBD1 or TRBD2 (5 bases each). Germline V gene data show CDR1 as MNHEY and CDR2 as SMNVEV (reference sequence). The V and J ends lost 3 bases and 1 base respectively, with 10 bases between them. The length of the CDR3 is 14 residues. The CDR3 DNA is TGTGCCAGCAGTTTTAAGGGGACGTCCTACGAGCAGTACTTC. As protein: CASSFKGTSYEQYF.

As regards this clone: The CDR3 does not end in the conserved phenylalanine or tryptophan, so this is likely a read error. This sequence joins TRBV6-4 and TRBJ2-3; 14 nucleotides line up with TRBD2. The CDR3 has 15 residues. V trimming: 2 bases; J trimming: 8 bases; junction bases outside the gene matches: 3. The V gene's germline CDR1 is MRHNA and CDR2 SNTAGT. As DNA, the CDR3 is TGTGCCAGCAGTGACGGGACTAGCGGGAGCTCTACGCAGTATCTT. It is translated as CASSDGTSGSSTQYL.

The sample holds many counts of this clone. A single base separates this from a much larger clone, so it may be a read error. The sample holds other DNA sequences that translate to the same CDR3. This chain links TRBV12-3 or TRBV12-4 with TRBJ1-1; D is perhaps TRBD1 (6 bases). The CDR3 consists of 13 residues. The CDR3 nucleotides read TGTGCCAGCAGTTTTAGGGGGGGCACTGAGGCTTTCTTT. Translation gives CASSFRGGTEAFF.